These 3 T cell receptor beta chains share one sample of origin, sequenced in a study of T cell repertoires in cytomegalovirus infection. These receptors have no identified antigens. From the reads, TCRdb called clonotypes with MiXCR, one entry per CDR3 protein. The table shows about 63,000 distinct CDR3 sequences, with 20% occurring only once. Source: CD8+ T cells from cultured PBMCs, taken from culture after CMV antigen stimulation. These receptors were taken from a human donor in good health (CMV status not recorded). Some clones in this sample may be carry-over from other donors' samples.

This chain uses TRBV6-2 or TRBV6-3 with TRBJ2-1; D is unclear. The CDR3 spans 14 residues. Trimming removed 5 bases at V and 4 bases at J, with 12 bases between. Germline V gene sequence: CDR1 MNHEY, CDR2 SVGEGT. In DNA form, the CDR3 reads TGTGCCAGCAGTACCTTCTCCCCATACAATGAGCAGTTCTTC. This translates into CASSTFSPYNEQFF.

The CDR3 loop reads CASSLVGSSNQPQHF. DNA of the CDR3: TGTGCCAGCAGCTTAGTGGGGTCGAGCAATCAGCCCCAGCATTTT. The rearrangement uses TRBV7-9 and TRBJ1-5; D is unresolved. This CDR3 is 15 amino acids long. CDR1 is SEHNR and CDR2 is FQNEAQ in the germline V gene (reference sequence). Trimming took 1 base from V and 1 from J, leaving 8 bases between them.

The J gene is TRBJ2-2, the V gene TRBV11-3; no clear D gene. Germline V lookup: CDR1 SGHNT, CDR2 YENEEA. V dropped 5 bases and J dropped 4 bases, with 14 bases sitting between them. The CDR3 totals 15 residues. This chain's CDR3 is CASSPTSDRTGELFF. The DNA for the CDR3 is TGTGCCAGCAGCCCCACCTCTGACCGCACCGGGGAGCTGTTTTTT.